A selection of T cell receptor beta chains follows, all from one sample in a study of T cell responses to AZD1222 COVID-19 vaccine. Sequencing used immunoSEQ multiplex PCR; TCRdb keeps in-frame clones, though not all of them. The top ten clones hold 4.4% of a sample with more than 85,000 clones, approximately 87% of them seen once. Source: peripheral blood, taken 28 days after the second AZD1222 dose. These receptors all come from an adult who received the AZD1222 COVID-19 vaccine. Both conserved end residues are part of each CDR3. The D gene is left open where the match is weak. Size is stated for part of the rows, as once, few or many counts, or as a class when the clone is expanded.

clone_size | d_call | j_call | v_call | cdr3_aa | cdr3_nt
once | NA | TRBJ2-7 | TRBV3-1/TRBV3-2 | CASSQGSGALDEQYF | TGTGCCAGCAGCCAAGGATCAGGGGCCCTTGACGAGCAGTACTTC
NA | NA | TRBJ1-5 | TRBV30 | CACRDVNNQPQHF | TGTGCCTGTAGGGACGTAAACAATCAGCCCCAGCATTTT
NA | NA | TRBJ1-1 | TRBV29-1 | CSVEVISEAFF | TGCAGCGTTGAGGTAATCAGTGAAGCTTTCTTT
NA | NA | TRBJ2-7 | TRBV6-6 | CASSYKPSEQYF | TGTGCCAGCAGTTACAAGCCCTCCGAGCAGTACTTC
NA | NA | TRBJ2-7 | TRBV6-2/TRBV6-3 | CASSYSRGAGEQYF | TGTGCCAGCAGTTACTCGAGGGGGGCAGGCGAGCAGTACTTC
NA | TRBD1 | TRBJ1-4 | TRBV4-1 | CASNPGTGNEKLFF | TGCGCCAGCAACCCCGGGACAGGGAATGAAAAACTGTTTTTT
NA | NA | TRBJ2-5 | TRBV18 | CASSPEYRVLQETQYF | TGTGCCAGCTCACCAGAATACAGGGTTCTCCAAGAGACCCAGTACTTC
NA | TRBD1 | TRBJ2-2 | TRBV10-2 | CASKLQGTGELFF | TGCGCCAGCAAACTACAGGGGACCGGGGAGCTGTTTTTT
NA | NA | TRBJ1-1 | TRBV9 | CASSVTVNTEAFF | TGTGCCAGCAGCGTAACAGTTAATACTGAAGCTTTCTTT
medium-sized | TRBD2 | TRBJ2-3 | TRBV6-4 | CATAGGPEDTQYF | TGTGCCACCGCGGGGGGGCCGGAGGATACGCAGTATTTT
NA | TRBD1 | TRBJ2-1 | TRBV19 | CASSKGDRTHEQFF | TGTGCCAGTAGTAAGGGGGACAGGACGCATGAGCAGTTCTTC
NA | NA | TRBJ1-4 | TRBV15 | CATSREAGINEKLFF | TGTGCCACCAGCAGAGAGGCAGGGATTAATGAAAAACTGTTTTTT
NA | NA | TRBJ1-2 | TRBV25-1 | CASSGLGYGYTF | TGTGCCAGCAGTGGATTGGGCTATGGCTACACCTTC
NA | NA | TRBJ1-1 | TRBV19 | CASSIASGGGTEAFF | TGTGCCAGTAGTATAGCTTCGGGGGGAGGCACTGAAGCTTTCTTT
NA | NA | TRBJ2-7 | TRBV11-2 | CASSLLAGGVSYEQYF | TGTGCCAGCAGCTTATTGGCCGGCGGAGTCTCCTACGAGCAGTACTTC
NA | TRBD1 | TRBJ1-2 | TRBV29-1 | CSVECSRQGNYGYTF | TGCAGCGTTGAATGTTCGCGACAGGGAAACTATGGCTACACCTTC
NA | TRBD2 | TRBJ2-1 | TRBV9 | CASSVSSGRGNEQFF | TGTGCCAGCAGCGTCTCTAGCGGAAGAGGAAATGAGCAGTTCTTC
NA | NA | TRBJ1-3 | TRBV11-1 | CASLERSGNTIYF | TGTGCCAGCCTGGAGCGCTCTGGAAACACCATATATTTT
NA | TRBD1 | TRBJ2-1 | TRBV11-2 | CASSWTGDTYNEQFF | TGTGCCAGCAGCTGGACAGGGGATACCTACAATGAGCAGTTCTTC